This T cell receptor (beta chain) was sequenced during a study of shared clonotypes between healthy human individuals. Germline values: CDR1 WNHNN, CDR2 SYGVQD (reference sequence). V trimming: 5 bases; J trimming: 6 bases; junction bases outside the gene matches: 8. The CDR3 consists of 15 residues. Method: immunoSEQ multiplex PCR; TCRdb's copy keeps in-frame clones and lacks some. The repertoire holds a few hundred thousand clones, with more than 95% as singletons. This clone was seen just once. The V gene is TRBV10-1, the J gene TRBJ2-2, with TRBD1 matching over 8 bases. This TCR came from a woman aged 25-40 years in good health. The sequencing input was naive CD4+ T cells sorted from blood. Subset described: CD45RA+ positively selected. The CDR3 region is CASSMDRAAAGELFF. CDR3 nucleotides: TGCGCCAGCAGTATGGACAGGGCGGCCGCCGGGGAGCTGTTTTTT.